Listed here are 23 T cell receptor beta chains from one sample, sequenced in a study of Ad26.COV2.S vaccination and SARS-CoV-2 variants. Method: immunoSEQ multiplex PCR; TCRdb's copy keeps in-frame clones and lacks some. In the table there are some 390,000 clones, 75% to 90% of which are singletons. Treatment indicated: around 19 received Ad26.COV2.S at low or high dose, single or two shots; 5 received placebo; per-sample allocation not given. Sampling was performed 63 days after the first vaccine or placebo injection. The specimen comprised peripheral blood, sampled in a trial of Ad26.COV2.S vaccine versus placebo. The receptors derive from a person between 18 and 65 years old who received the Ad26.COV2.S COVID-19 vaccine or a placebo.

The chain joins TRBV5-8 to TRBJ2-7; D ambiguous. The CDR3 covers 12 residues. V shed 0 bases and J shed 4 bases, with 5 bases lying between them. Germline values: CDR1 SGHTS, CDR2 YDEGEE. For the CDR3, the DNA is TGTGCCAGCAGCTTGGAACGGTACGAGCAGTACTTC. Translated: CASSLERYEQYF.

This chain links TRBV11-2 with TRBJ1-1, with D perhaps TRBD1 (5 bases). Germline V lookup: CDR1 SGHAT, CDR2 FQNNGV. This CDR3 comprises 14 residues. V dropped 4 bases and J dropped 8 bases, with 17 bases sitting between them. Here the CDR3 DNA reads TGTGCCAGCAGCTCCGTAAAAGGGACCTTCGAAGCTTTCTTT. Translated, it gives CASSSVKGTFEAFF.

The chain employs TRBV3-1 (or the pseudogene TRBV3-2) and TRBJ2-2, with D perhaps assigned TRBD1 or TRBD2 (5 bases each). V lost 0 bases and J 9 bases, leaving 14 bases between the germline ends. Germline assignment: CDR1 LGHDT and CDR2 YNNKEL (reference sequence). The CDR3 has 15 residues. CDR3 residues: CASSQDGLGDRELFF. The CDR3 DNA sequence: TGTGCCAGCAGCCAAGACGGGCTAGGGGACCGGGAGCTGTTTTTT.

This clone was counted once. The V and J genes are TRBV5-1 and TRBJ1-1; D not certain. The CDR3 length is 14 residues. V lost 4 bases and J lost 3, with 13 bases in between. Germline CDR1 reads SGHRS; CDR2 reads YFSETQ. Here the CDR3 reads CASSRTGYDTEAFF. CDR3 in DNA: TGCGCCAGCAGCAGGACTGGGTATGACACTGAAGCTTTCTTT.

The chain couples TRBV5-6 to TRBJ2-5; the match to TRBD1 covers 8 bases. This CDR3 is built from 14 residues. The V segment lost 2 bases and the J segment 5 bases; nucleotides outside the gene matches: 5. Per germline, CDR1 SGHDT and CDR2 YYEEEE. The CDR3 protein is CASSFLDRGETQYF. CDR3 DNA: TGTGCCAGCAGCTTCCTTGACAGGGGCGAGACCCAGTACTTC.

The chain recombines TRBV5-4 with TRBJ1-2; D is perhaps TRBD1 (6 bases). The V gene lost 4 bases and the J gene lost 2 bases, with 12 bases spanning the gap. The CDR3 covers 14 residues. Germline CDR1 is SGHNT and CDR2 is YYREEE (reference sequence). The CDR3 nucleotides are TGTGCCAGCAGCCCCCCCGACAGGAACTATGGCTACACCTTC. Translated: CASSPPDRNYGYTF.

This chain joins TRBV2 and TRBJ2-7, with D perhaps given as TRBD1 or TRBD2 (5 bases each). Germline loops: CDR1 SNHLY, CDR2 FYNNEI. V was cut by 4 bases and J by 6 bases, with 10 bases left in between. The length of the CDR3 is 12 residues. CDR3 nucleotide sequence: TGTGCCAGCAGTGGTTCGGGGCTCGAGCAGTACTTC. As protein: CASSGSGLEQYF. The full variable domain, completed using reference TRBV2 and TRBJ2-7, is EPEVTQTPSHQVTQMGQEVILRCVPISNHLYFYWYRQILGQKVEFLVSFYNNEISEKSEIFDDQFSVERPDGSNFTLKIRSTKLEDSAMYFCASSGSGLEQYFGPGTRLTVT.

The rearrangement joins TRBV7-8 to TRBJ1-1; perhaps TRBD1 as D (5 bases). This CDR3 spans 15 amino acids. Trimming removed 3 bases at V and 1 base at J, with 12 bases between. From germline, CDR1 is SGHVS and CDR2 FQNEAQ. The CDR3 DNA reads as TGTGCCAGCAGCTTCGTAGGGACGGCGAACACTGAAGCTTTCTTT. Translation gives CASSFVGTANTEAFF.

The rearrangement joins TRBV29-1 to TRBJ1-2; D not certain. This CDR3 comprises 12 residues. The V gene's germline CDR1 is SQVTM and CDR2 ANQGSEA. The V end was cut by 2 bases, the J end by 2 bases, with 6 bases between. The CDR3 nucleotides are TGCAGCGTTGAAAGGCGGAACTATGGCTACACCTTC. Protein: CSVERRNYGYTF.

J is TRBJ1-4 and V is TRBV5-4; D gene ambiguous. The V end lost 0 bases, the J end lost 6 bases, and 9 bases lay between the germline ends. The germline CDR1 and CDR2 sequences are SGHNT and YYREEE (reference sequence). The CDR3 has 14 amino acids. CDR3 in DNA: TGTGCCAGCAGCTTGGGGGCCGAAGATGAAAAACTGTTTTTT. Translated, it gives CASSLGAEDEKLFF.

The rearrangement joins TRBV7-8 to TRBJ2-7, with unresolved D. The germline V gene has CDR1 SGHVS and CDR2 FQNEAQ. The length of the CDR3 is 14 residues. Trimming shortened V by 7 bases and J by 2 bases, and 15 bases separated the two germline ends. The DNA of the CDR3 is TGTGCCAGCACCTCCGACATCGAGGCCTACGAGCAGTACTTC. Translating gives CASTSDIEAYEQYF.

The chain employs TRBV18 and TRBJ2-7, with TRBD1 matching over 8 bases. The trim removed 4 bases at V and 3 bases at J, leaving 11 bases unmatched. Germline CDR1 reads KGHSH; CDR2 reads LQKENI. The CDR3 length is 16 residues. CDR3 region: CASSLMAGQGHYEQYF. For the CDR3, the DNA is TGTGCCAGCTCACTCATGGCCGGACAGGGCCACTACGAGCAGTACTTC.

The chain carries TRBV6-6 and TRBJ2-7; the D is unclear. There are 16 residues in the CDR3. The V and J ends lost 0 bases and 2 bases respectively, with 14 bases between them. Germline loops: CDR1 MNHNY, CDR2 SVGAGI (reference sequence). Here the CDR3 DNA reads TGTGCCAGCAGTTACTCAGCTGTTAATTACCCCTACGAGCAGTACTTC. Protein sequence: CASSYSAVNYPYEQYF.

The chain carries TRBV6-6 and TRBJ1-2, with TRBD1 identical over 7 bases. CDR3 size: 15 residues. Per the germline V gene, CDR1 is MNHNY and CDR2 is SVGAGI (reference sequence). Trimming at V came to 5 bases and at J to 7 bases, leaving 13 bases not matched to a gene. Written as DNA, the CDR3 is TGTGCCAGCAGTGCCCGGGACAGCAAAGCCTCTGGCTACACCTTC. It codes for CASSARDSKASGYTF.

CDR3 bases: TGCGCCAGCAGCTTGGCCGGGGGGTGGGAGCAGTTCTTC. It yields the protein CASSLAGGWEQFF. This rearrangement joins TRBV5-1 to TRBJ2-1, with 7 bases aligning to TRBD2. The CDR3 loop spans 13 amino acids. V trimming: 0 bases; J trimming: 10 bases; junction bases outside the gene matches: 4. CDR1 is SGHRS, CDR2 YFSETQ, per germline.

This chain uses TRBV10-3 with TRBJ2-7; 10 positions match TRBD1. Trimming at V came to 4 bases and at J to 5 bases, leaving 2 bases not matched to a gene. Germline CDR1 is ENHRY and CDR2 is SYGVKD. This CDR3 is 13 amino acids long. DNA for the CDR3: TGTGCCATCAGTGTAGGACAGGGGGACGAGCAGTACTTC. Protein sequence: CAISVGQGDEQYF.

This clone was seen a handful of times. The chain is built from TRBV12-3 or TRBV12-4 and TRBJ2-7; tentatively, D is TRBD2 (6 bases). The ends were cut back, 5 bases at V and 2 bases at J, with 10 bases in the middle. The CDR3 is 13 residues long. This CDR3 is CASSGTSTYEQYF. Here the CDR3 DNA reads TGTGCCAGCAGTGGGACTTCAACCTACGAGCAGTACTTC.

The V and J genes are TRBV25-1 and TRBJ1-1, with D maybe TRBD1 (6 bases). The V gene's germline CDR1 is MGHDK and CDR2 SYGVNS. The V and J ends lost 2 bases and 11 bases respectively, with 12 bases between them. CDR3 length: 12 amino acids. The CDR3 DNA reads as TGTGCCAGCAGTGAACGGGGGGCGCTGGCTTTCTTT. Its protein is CASSERGALAFF.

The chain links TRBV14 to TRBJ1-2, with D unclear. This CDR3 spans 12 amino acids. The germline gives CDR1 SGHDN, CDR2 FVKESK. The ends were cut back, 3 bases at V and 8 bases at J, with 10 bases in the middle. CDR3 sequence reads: CASSHPRGGYTF. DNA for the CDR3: TGTGCCAGCAGCCATCCCCGAGGAGGCTACACCTTC.

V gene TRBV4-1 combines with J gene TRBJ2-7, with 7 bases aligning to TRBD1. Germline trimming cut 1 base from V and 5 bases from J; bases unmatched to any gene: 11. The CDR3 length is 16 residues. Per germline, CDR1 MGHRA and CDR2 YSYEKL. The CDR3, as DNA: TGCGCCAGCAGCCAAGTGAGCAGGGGGTATGAGGACGAGCAGTACTTC. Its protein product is CASSQVSRGYEDEQYF.

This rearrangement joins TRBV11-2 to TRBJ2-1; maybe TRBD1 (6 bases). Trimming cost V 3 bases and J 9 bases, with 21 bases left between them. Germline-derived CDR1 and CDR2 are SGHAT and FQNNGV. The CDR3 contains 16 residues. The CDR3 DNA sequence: TGTGCCAGCAGCTTTAATGAGGGCCGTAGGGGGAGTGAGCAGTTCTTC. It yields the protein CASSFNEGRRGSEQFF.

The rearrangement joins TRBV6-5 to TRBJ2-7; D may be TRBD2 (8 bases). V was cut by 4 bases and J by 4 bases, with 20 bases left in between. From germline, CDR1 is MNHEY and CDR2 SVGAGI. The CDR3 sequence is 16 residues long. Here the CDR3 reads CASSSSGGGVLYEQYF. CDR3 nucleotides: TGTGCCAGCAGTTCCTCGGGAGGGGGCGTTTTATACGAGCAGTACTTC.

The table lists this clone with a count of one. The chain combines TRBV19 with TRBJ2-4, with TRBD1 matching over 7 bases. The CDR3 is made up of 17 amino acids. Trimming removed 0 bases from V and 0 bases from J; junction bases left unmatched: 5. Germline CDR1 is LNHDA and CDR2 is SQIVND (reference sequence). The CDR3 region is CASSIDRGTVAKNIQYF. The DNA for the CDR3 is TGTGCCAGTAGTATAGATAGAGGGACAGTAGCCAAAAACATTCAGTACTTC. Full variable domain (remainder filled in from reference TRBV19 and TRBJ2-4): DGGITQSPKYLFRKEGQNVTLSCEQNLNHDAMYWYRQDPGQGLRLIYYSQIVNDFQKGDIAEGYSVSREKKESFPLTVTSAQKNPTAFYLCASSIDRGTVAKNIQYFGAGTRLSVL.